Below are 5 T cell receptor beta chains sequenced from a single sample in a study of blood T cell repertoires in COVID-19 (dated by TCRdb to the early 2020s). The library was generated by the immunoSEQ multiplex PCR assay. The source is immuneACCESS, and TCRdb retained only in-frame sequences with V and J called. Part of the clones is not carried over; for the studies checked, unresolved V genes explain less than half of this, and the remainder is unexplained. Counted in this sample were about 170,000 clones; roughly 93% of them appeared once. Around 5.1% of the sample is held by the ten biggest clonotypes. Sequencing was carried out using peripheral blood. The receptors were gathered from a man aged 18 to 30 with COVID-19, enrolled during active disease.

The genes are TRBV9 and TRBJ1-3; D call uncertain. This CDR3 has 13 residues. Germline lookup yields CDR1 SGDLS and CDR2 YYNGEE. Trimming cost V 2 bases and J 0 bases, with 3 bases left between them. The CDR3, as DNA: TGTGCCAGCAGCGTTAACTCTGGAAACACCATATATTTT. Encoded protein: CASSVNSGNTIYF.

The chain links TRBV11-2 to TRBJ2-2; 14 bases align to TRBD2. The CDR3 extends over 16 amino acids. V dropped 7 bases and J dropped 2; count of bases not matched to a gene: 3. Germline V gene data show CDR1 as SGHAT and CDR2 as FQNNGV. The CDR3 nucleotides are TGTGCCAGCACGGGACTAGCGGGAGCAAACACCGGGGAGCTGTTTTTT. This encodes CASTGLAGANTGELFF.

The chain couples TRBV27 to TRBJ2-7; weak D call: TRBD1 (6 bases). The germline V and J ends were trimmed by 3 bases and 0 bases, with 9 bases remaining between them. The CDR3 extends over 14 amino acids. Germline loops: CDR1 MNHEY, CDR2 SMNVEV (reference sequence). This CDR3 is CASSFTGFSYEQYF. Here the CDR3 DNA reads TGTGCCAGCAGTTTCACAGGGTTCTCCTACGAGCAGTACTTC.

The chain combines TRBV10-3 with TRBJ1-5; the D gene is possibly TRBD1 (5 bases). The V end lost 3 bases, the J end lost 2 bases, and 11 bases lay between the germline ends. This CDR3 has 15 amino acids. Per the germline V gene, CDR1 is ENHRY and CDR2 is SYGVKD. The CDR3 here is CAISDLGAGNQPQHF. The CDR3, as DNA: TGTGCCATCAGTGATTTAGGGGCTGGCAATCAGCCCCAGCATTTT.

The CDR3 DNA is TGTGCCAGTAGTATCCCGGGACAGGTTAGCACCGGGGAGCTGTTTTTT. This codes for CASSIPGQVSTGELFF. The chain is built from TRBV19 and TRBJ2-2; 8 nucleotides align to TRBD1. Germline V gives CDR1 LNHDA, CDR2 SQIVND (reference sequence). The CDR3 totals 16 residues. V dropped 3 bases and J dropped 4; count of bases not matched to a gene: 7.